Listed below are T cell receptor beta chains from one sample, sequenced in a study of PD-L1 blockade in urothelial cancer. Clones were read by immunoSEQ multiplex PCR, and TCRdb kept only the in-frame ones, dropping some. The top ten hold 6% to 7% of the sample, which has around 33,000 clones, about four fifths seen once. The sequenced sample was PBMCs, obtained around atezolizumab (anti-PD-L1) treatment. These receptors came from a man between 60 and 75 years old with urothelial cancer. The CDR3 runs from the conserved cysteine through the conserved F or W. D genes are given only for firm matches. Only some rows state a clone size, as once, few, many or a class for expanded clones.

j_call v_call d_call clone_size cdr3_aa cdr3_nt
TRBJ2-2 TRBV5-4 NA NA CASSPEVAGELFF TGTGCCAGCAGCCCGGAGGTTGCCGGGGAGCTGTTTTTT
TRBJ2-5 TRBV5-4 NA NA CASSSWDFQETQYF TGTGCCAGCAGCTCGTGGGACTTCCAAGAGACCCAGTACTTC
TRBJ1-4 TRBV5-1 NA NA CASSLTGEAEKLFF TGCGCCAGCAGTTTGACCGGGGAGGCTGAAAAACTGTTTTTT
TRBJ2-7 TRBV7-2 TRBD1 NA CASSLGQGAYEQYF TGTGCCAGCAGCCTGGGACAGGGGGCCTACGAGCAGTACTTC
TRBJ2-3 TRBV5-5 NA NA CASSAAGLRDTQYF TGTGCCAGCAGCGCGGCCGGACTAAGAGATACGCAGTATTTT
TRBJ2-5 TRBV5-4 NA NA CASSLAGSQETQYF TGTGCCAGCAGCTTGGCAGGGTCTCAAGAGACCCAGTACTTC
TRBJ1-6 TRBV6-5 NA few CASRPPGVNSPLHF TGTGCCAGCAGACCCCCGGGGGTAAATTCACCCCTCCACTTT
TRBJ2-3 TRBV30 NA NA CAWNLGRSTDTQYF TGTGCCTGGAATTTGGGGCGGAGCACAGATACGCAGTATTTT
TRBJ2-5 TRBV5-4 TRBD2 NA CASSLDPTSGGETQYF TGTGCCAGCAGCTTGGACCCGACTAGCGGGGGGGAGACCCAGTACTTC
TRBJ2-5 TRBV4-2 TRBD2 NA CASSPEGTSGGKVTQYF TGTGCCAGCAGCCCCGAGGGGACTAGCGGGGGGAAGGTGACCCAGTACTTC
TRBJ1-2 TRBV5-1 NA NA CASSLEGREEGYTF TGCGCCAGCAGCTTGGAGGGCAGGGAAGAAGGCTACACCTTC
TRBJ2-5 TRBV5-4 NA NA CASIAPVPNGGEETQYF TGTGCCAGCATCGCACCAGTCCCTAATGGCGGGGAAGAGACCCAGTACTTC
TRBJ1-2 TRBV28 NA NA CASSPGSQYYGYTF TGTGCCAGCAGTCCCGGGAGTCAATACTATGGCTACACCTTC
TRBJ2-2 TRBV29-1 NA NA CSVAPRSTGELFF TGCAGCGTTGCGCCGCGAAGCACCGGGGAGCTGTTTTTT
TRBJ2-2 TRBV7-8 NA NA CASSGSSGNTGELFF TGTGCCAGCAGCGGAAGCTCAGGGAACACCGGGGAGCTGTTTTTT
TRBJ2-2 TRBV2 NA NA CASSEQGTNTGELFF TGTGCCAGCAGTGAACAGGGTACCAACACCGGGGAGCTGTTTTTT
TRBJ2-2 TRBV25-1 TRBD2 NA CASTRGGLEAGELFF TGTGCCAGCACTCGGGGGGGCCTAGAGGCCGGGGAGCTGTTTTTT
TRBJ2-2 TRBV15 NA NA CATSTTSNTGELFF TGTGCCACCAGCACGACTAGTAACACCGGGGAGCTGTTTTTT
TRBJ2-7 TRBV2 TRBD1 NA CASRQGASSYEQYF TGTGCCAGCAGACAGGGGGCAAGCTCCTACGAGCAGTACTTC
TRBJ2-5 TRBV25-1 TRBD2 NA CASSPGREARETQYF TGTGCCAGCAGTCCTGGGAGGGAAGCGCGAGAGACCCAGTACTTC
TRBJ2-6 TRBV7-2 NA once CASSQQAAGANVLTF TGTGCCAGCAGCCAACAAGCGGCTGGGGCCAACGTCCTGACTTTC
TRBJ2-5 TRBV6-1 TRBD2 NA CASSGSTSGGETQYF TGTGCCAGCAGTGGGAGTACTAGCGGAGGCGAGACCCAGTACTTC
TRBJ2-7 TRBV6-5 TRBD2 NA CASSYRLAGYEQYF TGTGCCAGCAGTTACCGCCTAGCGGGGTACGAGCAGTACTTC
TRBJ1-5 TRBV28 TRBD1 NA CASSHRQGHQPQHF TGTGCCAGCAGCCACCGACAGGGTCATCAGCCCCAGCATTTT
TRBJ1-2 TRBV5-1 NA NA CASSSTGGGYTF TGCGCCAGCAGCTCGACGGGGGGTGGCTACACCTTC
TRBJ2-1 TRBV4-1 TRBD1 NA CASSRINFDRGLHDEQFF TGCGCCAGCAGCCGGATAAACTTTGACAGGGGGCTACACGATGAGCAGTTCTTC
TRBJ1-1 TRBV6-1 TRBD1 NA CASDRDDWTEAFF TGTGCCAGTGACAGGGACGATTGGACTGAAGCTTTCTTT
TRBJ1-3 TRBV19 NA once CASSIGYPGRENTIYF TGTGCCAGTAGTATCGGCTACCCCGGACGGGAAAACACCATATATTTT
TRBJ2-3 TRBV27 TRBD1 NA CASSSSGTVSDTQYF TGTGCCAGCAGTTCGTCCGGGACAGTCTCAGATACGCAGTATTTT
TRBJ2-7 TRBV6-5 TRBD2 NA CASSLGLAGDYEQYF TGTGCCAGCAGCCTCGGACTAGCGGGGGATTACGAGCAGTACTTC
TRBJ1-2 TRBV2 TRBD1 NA CASSGQDYGYTF TGTGCCAGTAGCGGACAGGACTATGGCTACACCTTC
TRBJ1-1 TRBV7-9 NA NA CASTPDRRNTEAFF TGTGCCAGCACTCCGGACAGACGGAACACTGAAGCTTTCTTT